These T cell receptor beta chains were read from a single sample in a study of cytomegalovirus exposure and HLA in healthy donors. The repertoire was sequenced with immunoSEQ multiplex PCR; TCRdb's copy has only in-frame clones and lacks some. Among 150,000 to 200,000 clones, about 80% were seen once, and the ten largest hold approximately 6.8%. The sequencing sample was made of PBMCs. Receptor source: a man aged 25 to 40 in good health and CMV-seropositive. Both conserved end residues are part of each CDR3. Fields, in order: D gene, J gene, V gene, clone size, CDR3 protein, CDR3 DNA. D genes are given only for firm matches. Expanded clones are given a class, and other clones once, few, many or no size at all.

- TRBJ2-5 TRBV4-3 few CASSQVYSQETQYF TGCGCCAGCAGCCAAGTCTACAGCCAAGAGACCCAGTACTTC
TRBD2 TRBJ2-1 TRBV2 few CASSPSSGRASYNEQFF TGTGCCAGCAGTCCCAGTAGCGGGAGGGCCTCCTACAATGAGCAGTTCTTC
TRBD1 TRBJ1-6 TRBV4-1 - CASSRPDRDNSPLHF TGCGCCAGCAGCCGCCCGGACAGGGATAATTCACCCCTCCACTTT
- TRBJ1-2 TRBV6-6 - CASSFQTGNYGYTF TGTGCCAGCAGTTTCCAAACAGGGAACTATGGCTACACCTTC
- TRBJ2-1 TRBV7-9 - CASSSRGGDLYNEQFF TGTGCCAGCAGCTCCCGAGGTGGCGATCTTTACAATGAGCAGTTCTTC
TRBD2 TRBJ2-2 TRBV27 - CASSRGRALGELFF TGTGCCAGCAGTCGGGGGAGGGCCCTAGGGGAGCTGTTTTTT
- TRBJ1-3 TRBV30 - CAWTITGQYSGNTIYF TGTGCCTGGACGATCACCGGACAGTACTCTGGAAACACCATATATTTT
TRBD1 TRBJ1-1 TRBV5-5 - CASSLGQGAINTEAFF TGTGCCAGCAGCTTGGGACAGGGGGCTATCAACACTGAAGCTTTCTTT
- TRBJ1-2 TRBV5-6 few CASSLLGVGGNYGYTF TGTGCCAGCAGCTTGTTAGGGGTAGGTGGGAACTATGGCTACACCTTC
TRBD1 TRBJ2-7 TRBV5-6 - CASSFYDRESYEQYF TGTGCCAGCAGCTTCTACGACAGGGAGTCCTACGAGCAGTACTTC
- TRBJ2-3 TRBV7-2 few CASSLMGGELTDTQYF TGTGCCAGCAGCTTAATGGGCGGGGAGCTCACAGATACGCAGTATTTT
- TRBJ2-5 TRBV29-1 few CSVEVTGETQYF TGCAGCGTTGAGGTGACGGGGGAGACCCAGTACTTC
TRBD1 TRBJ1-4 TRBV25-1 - CASSRDRGREKLFF TGTGCCAGCAGTCGGGACAGGGGGCGAGAAAAACTGTTTTTT
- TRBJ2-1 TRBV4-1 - CASSQGVTAYNEQFF TGCGCCAGCAGCCAAGGTGTAACAGCCTACAATGAGCAGTTCTTC
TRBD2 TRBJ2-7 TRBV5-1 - CASSLAGAGYEQYF TGCGCCAGCAGTCTAGCGGGAGCCGGCTACGAGCAGTACTTC
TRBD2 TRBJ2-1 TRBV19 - CASSSASGSYNEQFF TGTGCCAGTAGTAGTGCTAGCGGGAGTTACAATGAGCAGTTCTTC
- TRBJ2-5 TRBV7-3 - CASSPTGSQETQYF TGTGCCAGCAGCCCTACAGGGTCTCAAGAGACCCAGTACTTC
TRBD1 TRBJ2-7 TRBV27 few CASRVQDRAPYEQYF TGTGCCAGCAGGGTCCAGGACAGGGCCCCCTACGAGCAGTACTTC
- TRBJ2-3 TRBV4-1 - CASSRIGGGRTDTQYF TGCGCCAGCAGCCGCATAGGTGGGGGCCGAACAGATACGCAGTATTTT
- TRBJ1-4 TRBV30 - CAWSRGEKLFF TGTGCCTGGAGTAGGGGTGAAAAACTGTTTTTT
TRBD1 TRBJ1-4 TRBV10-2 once CASSQTGQGNEKLFF TGCGCCAGCAGCCAAACCGGACAGGGTAATGAAAAACTGTTTTTT
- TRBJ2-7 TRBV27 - CASSSPTRKSSYEQYF TGTGCCAGCAGTTCACCTACTAGAAAGAGCTCCTACGAGCAGTACTTC
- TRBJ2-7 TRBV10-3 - CAISDRFFYRSYEQYF TGTGCCATCAGTGATAGGTTTTTCTACAGATCCTACGAGCAGTACTTC
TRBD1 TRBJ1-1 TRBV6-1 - CASGALSQGVTTEAFF TGTGCCAGCGGTGCTCTATCACAGGGGGTAACCACTGAAGCTTTCTTT
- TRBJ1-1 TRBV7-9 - CASRTGNTEAFF TGTGCCAGCAGGACAGGGAACACTGAAGCTTTCTTT
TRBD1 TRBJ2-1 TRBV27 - CASSPRDRSYNEQFF TGTGCCAGCAGTCCCCGGGACAGATCCTACAATGAGCAGTTCTTC
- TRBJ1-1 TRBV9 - CASSVVLGDTEAFF TGTGCCAGCAGCGTAGTCTTAGGAGACACTGAAGCTTTCTTT
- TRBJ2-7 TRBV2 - CASRLVIYEQYF TGTGCCAGCAGACTAGTCATCTACGAGCAGTACTTC
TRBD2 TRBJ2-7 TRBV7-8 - CASSLDGGASSQYF TGTGCCAGCAGCTTAGACGGGGGGGCCTCTTCACAGTACTTC
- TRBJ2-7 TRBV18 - CASSPGTTRNEQYF TGTGCCAGCTCACCAGGGACAACTAGGAACGAGCAGTACTTC
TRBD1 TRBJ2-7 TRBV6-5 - CASSHSATGTSYEQYF TGTGCCAGCAGTCACTCGGCGACAGGGACCTCCTACGAGCAGTACTTC
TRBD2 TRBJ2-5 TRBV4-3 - CASSQDQASGDQETQYF TGCGCCAGCAGCCAAGATCAGGCTAGCGGGGACCAAGAGACCCAGTACTTC
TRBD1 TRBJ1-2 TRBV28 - CASSLPLTGAYGYTF TGTGCCAGCAGTTTACCTTTGACAGGGGCGTATGGCTACACCTTC
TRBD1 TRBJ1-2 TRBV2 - CASSEAPGGNYGYTF TGTGCCAGCAGTGAAGCGCCAGGGGGTAACTATGGCTACACCTTC
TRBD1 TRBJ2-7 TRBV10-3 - CAISPGQDSYEQYF TGTGCCATCAGCCCGGGACAGGACTCCTACGAGCAGTACTTC
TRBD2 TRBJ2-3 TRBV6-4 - CASSSSGGIADTQYF TGTGCCAGCAGTTCTAGCGGGGGGATCGCAGATACGCAGTATTTT
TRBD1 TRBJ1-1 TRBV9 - CASSTGTGSTEAFF TGTGCCAGCAGCACCGGGACAGGGTCCACTGAAGCTTTCTTT
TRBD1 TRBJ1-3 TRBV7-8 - CASSPGQPSLGNTIYF TGTGCCAGCAGCCCGGGACAGCCCTCTCTTGGAAACACCATATATTTT
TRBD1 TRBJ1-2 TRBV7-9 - CASSEDGQVYGYTF TGTGCCAGCAGCGAGGACGGACAGGTCTATGGCTACACCTTC
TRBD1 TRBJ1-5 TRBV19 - CASRRGTGGSLGNQPQHF TGTGCCAGTAGGCGGGGGACAGGGGGCAGTTTGGGAAATCAGCCCCAGCATTTT
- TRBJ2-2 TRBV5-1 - CASRRGSNTGELFF TGCGCCAGCAGGAGAGGGTCCAACACCGGGGAGCTGTTTTTT
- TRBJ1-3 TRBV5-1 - CASSLEAFSGNTIYF TGCGCCAGCAGCTTGGAAGCGTTCTCTGGAAACACCATATATTTT
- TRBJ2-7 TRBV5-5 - CASRHDSPSYEQYF TGTGCCAGCAGACACGACAGTCCCTCCTACGAGCAGTACTTC
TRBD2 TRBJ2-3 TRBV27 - CASSAGTSGDLLSTDTQYF TGTGCCAGCAGTGCCGGGACTAGCGGGGATCTTTTGAGCACAGATACGCAGTATTTT
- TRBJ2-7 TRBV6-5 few CASSADSHYEQYF TGTGCCAGCAGTGCTGACAGTCACTACGAGCAGTACTTC
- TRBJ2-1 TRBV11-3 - CASSLAWGTGGLSSYNEQFF TGTGCCAGCAGCTTAGCCTGGGGCACCGGGGGGCTGAGCTCCTACAATGAGCAGTTCTTC
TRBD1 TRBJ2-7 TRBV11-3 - CASSLGTGRLDEQYF TGTGCCAGCAGCTTGGGGACAGGGCGATTGGACGAGCAGTACTTC
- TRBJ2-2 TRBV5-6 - CASRLARGRNTGELFF TGTGCCAGCAGGCTCGCCAGGGGTAGGAACACCGGGGAGCTGTTTTTT
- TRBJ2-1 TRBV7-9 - CASSFRTVPKFF TGTGCCAGCAGCTTTAGGACTGTCCCCAAGTTCTTC
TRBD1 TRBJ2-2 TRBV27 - CASTRDRGFTGELFF TGTGCCAGCACCCGGGACAGGGGATTCACCGGGGAGCTGTTTTTT
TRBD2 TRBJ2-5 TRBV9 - CASSRSGGAETQYF TGTGCCAGCAGTCGAAGCGGGGGGGCTGAGACCCAGTACTTC
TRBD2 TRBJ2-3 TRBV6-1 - CASMTSGTDTQYF TGTGCCAGCATGACTAGCGGCACAGATACGCAGTATTTT
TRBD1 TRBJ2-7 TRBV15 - CATSTMDRYYEQYF TGTGCCACCAGCACGATGGACAGGTACTACGAGCAGTACTTC
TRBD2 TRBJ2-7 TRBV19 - CASSPGLAGGSYEQYF TGTGCCAGTAGTCCTGGACTAGCGGGAGGCTCCTACGAGCAGTACTTC
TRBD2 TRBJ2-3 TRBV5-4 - CASRRAGGTRDTQYF TGTGCCAGCAGAAGAGCGGGGGGAACGAGAGATACGCAGTATTTT